A single sample is the source of the 20 T cell receptor beta chains below, sequenced in a study of blood T cell repertoires in COVID-19. The repertoire was sequenced with immunoSEQ multiplex PCR; TCRdb's copy has only in-frame clones and lacks some. The data hold fewer than 150,000 clones, with around 84% observed a single time. The sequenced sample was peripheral blood. All receptors come from a human donor in a cohort sampled during active COVID-19.

This clone was seen only once. This sequence joins TRBV6-5 and TRBJ1-5; 8 positions match TRBD1. Germline CDR1 is MNHEY and CDR2 is SVGAGI. The trim removed 5 bases at V and 4 bases at J, leaving 1 base unmatched. This CDR3 is 13 amino acids long. For the CDR3, the DNA is TGTGCCAGCAGTAGGGACAGGAATCAGCCCCAGCATTTT. Translated: CASSRDRNQPQHF.

This chain joins TRBV6-5 and TRBJ2-7; the match to TRBD1 covers 7 bases. The CDR3 runs 12 residues. V lost 6 bases, J lost 3 bases, and 2 bases stayed unmatched. The germline gives CDR1 MNHEY, CDR2 SVGAGI. The CDR3 loop reads CASSGDSYEQYF. The CDR3 DNA reads TGTGCCAGCAGCGGGGACAGCTACGAGCAGTACTTC.

This clone has more than one count but fewer than ten. The chain combines TRBV19 with TRBJ2-7; 8 bases align to TRBD1. J was trimmed by 6 bases and V by 3 bases; bases with no gene match: 10. CDR1 is LNHDA, CDR2 SQIVND, per germline (reference sequence). This CDR3 is 15 amino acids long. The CDR3 DNA reads TGTGCCAGTAGTATCCGGGCGGACAGGGCATCCGAGCAGTACTTC. Protein: CASSIRADRASEQYF.

The chain uses TRBV4-1 and TRBJ2-5, with TRBD2 matching over 9 bases. The CDR3 runs to 17 residues. The J segment lost 5 bases and the V segment lost 5 bases, leaving 15 bases of the junction unmatched. Germline V gives CDR1 MGHRA, CDR2 YSYEKL. The CDR3 bases are TGCGCCAGCAGCACCCCGCCGGTAGCGGGGGACCGGGAGACCCAGTACTTC. Protein: CASSTPPVAGDRETQYF.

This clone was picked up a small number of times. This sequence joins TRBV5-5 and TRBJ2-3; 12 nucleotides line up with TRBD2. Germline lookup yields CDR1 SGHKS and CDR2 YYEKEE (reference sequence). The CDR3 length is 17 residues. V lost 0 bases, J lost 2 bases, and 4 bases stayed unmatched. The CDR3 DNA is TGTGCCAGCAGCTTGGGGCTAGCGGGGGGGTACACAGATACGCAGTATTTT. As protein: CASSLGLAGGYTDTQYF.

This chain joins TRBV10-3 and TRBJ1-1; 9 bases map to TRBD1. The junction had 5 bases not matched to a gene; V was cut back by 5 bases and J by 4 bases. From germline, CDR1 is ENHRY and CDR2 SYGVKD. CDR3 length: 14 amino acids. This CDR3 reads CAISRDRESTEAFF. The DNA for the CDR3 is TGTGCCATCAGTAGGGACAGGGAGAGCACTGAAGCTTTCTTT.

The V gene is TRBV14, the J gene TRBJ2-1, with 7 bases identical to TRBD1. V shed 3 bases, J shed 1 base, and the junction held 3 bases outside the gene matches. The length of the CDR3 is 15 residues. The germline CDR1 and CDR2 sequences are SGHDN and FVKESK. This CDR3 is CASSHNRGSYNEQFF. The CDR3 nucleotides are TGTGCCAGCAGCCATAACAGGGGATCCTACAATGAGCAGTTCTTC.

The chain carries TRBV27 and TRBJ2-7, with 9 bases matching TRBD1. Germline V gives CDR1 MNHEY, CDR2 SMNVEV (reference sequence). V was pared by 6 bases and J by 2 bases, with 2 bases of the junction left unmatched. The CDR3 runs 13 residues. CDR3 sequence reads: CASRGDRAYEQYF. CDR3 DNA sequence: TGTGCCAGCAGGGGGGACAGGGCCTACGAGCAGTACTTC.

The rearrangement uses TRBV5-6 and TRBJ1-5; tentative D call: TRBD1 (5 bases). This CDR3 contains 17 residues. Trimming took off 3 bases at V and 1 base at J, with 17 bases between the two ends. Germline V CDR1 and CDR2: SGHDT, YYEEEE. As DNA, the CDR3 is TGTGCCAGCAGCTCCCGGGGGGGAGGATGGAGCAATCAGCCCCAGCATTTT. Translated: CASSSRGGGWSNQPQHF. Full variable domain (rest looked up from reference TRBV5-6 and TRBJ1-5): DAGVTQSPTHLIKTRGQQVTLRCSPKSGHDTVSWYQQALGQGPQFIFQYYEEEERQRGNFPDRFSGHQFPNYSSELNVNALLLGDSALYLCASSSRGGGWSNQPQHFGDGTRLSIL.

V usage is TRBV28 and J usage is TRBJ2-1, with TRBD1 identical over 9 bases. With 5 bases clipped from V and 0 bases from J, the junction kept 2 bases outside the gene matches. Germline values: CDR1 MDHEN, CDR2 SYDVKM. The length of the CDR3 is 15 residues. CDR3 sequence: CASSATGGSYNEQFF. In nucleotides, the CDR3 is TGTGCCAGCAGTGCGACAGGGGGCTCCTACAATGAGCAGTTCTTC.

The V call is TRBV7-2, the J call TRBJ2-7; tentative D call: TRBD2 (6 bases). From germline, CDR1 is SGHTA and CDR2 FQGNSA. This CDR3 has 14 amino acids. The V gene lost 2 bases and the J gene lost 3 bases, with 11 bases spanning the gap. In DNA, the CDR3 is TGTGCCAGCAGCTTATCTGGCGGGAACTACGAGCAGTACTTC. Translation gives CASSLSGGNYEQYF.

This clone was observed once. The chain couples TRBV5-4 to TRBJ2-7; 8 bases are shared with TRBD1. The CDR3 loop spans 16 amino acids. J gave up 5 bases and V 1 base, and 11 bases lay outside the gene matches. Germline CDR1 reads SGHNT; CDR2 reads YYREEE (reference sequence). In DNA form, the CDR3 reads TGTGCCAGCAGCTTGAGACTCACGGACAGGGTTCACGAGCAGTACTTC. Translating gives CASSLRLTDRVHEQYF.

The chain's CDR3 is CATWTGKRSNQPQHF. The CDR3 DNA reads as TGTGCCACTTGGACAGGGAAGAGGAGCAATCAGCCCCAGCATTTT. The chain links TRBV6-5 to TRBJ1-5, with 8 bases identical to TRBD1. Germline V CDR1 and CDR2: MNHEY, SVGAGI. CDR3 length equals 15 residues. The V segment lost 10 bases and the J segment 1 base; nucleotides outside the gene matches: 9.

This rearrangement joins TRBV6-5 to TRBJ1-1; a weak D match, TRBD1 (6 bases). The V gene lost 6 bases and the J gene lost 1 base, with 12 bases spanning the gap. Germline CDR1 and CDR2: MNHEY and SVGAGI. This CDR3 contains 14 residues. CDR3: CASRTDRPNTEAFF. The CDR3, as DNA: TGTGCCAGCAGGACTGACAGGCCGAACACTGAAGCTTTCTTT.

The chain uses TRBV20-1 and TRBJ2-3; D gene unclear. The CDR3 loop spans 11 amino acids. V was cut by 0 bases and J by 6 bases, with 4 bases left in between. Germline-derived CDR1 and CDR2 are DFQATT and SNEGSKA (reference sequence). CDR3 protein: CSARDRDTQYF. DNA of the CDR3: TGCAGTGCTAGAGATCGGGATACGCAGTATTTT.

The chain is built from TRBV10-3 and TRBJ2-7; D may be TRBD2 (5 bases). The CDR3 has 12 residues. Trimming stripped 11 bases from V and 1 base from J, with 12 bases between. CDR1 ENHRY and CDR2 SYGVKD come from the germline V gene. The DNA for the CDR3 is TGTGCCGTTTCGGAGGCTTCCTACGAGCAGTACTTC. Its translation: CAVSEASYEQYF.

The V call is TRBV19, the J call TRBJ1-5; 11 bases are a match to TRBD1. This CDR3 has 16 residues. V was clipped by 2 bases and J by 2 bases; unmatched bases: 2. Germline CDR1 is LNHDA and CDR2 is SQIVND (reference sequence). CDR3: CASSIKGQGGNQPQHF. CDR3 in DNA: TGTGCCAGTAGTATAAAGGGACAGGGGGGCAATCAGCCCCAGCATTTT.

The J gene is TRBJ1-3, the V gene TRBV6-5; TRBD1 might be the D (5 bases). Germline lookup yields CDR1 MNHEY and CDR2 SVGAGI. This CDR3 region has 13 residues. V lost 7 bases, J lost 3 bases, and 10 bases lay in between. The CDR3 DNA sequence: TGTGCCAGCACCCAGGGAGGTGGAAACACCATATATTTT. Protein: CASTQGGGNTIYF.

This chain connects TRBV21-1 to TRBJ1-6; the D call of TRBD1 is as the table states it, not checked on the DNA. TRBV21-1 is shown as a pseudogene. The CDR3 is made up of 18 amino acids. CDR3 amino acids: CASSANPGHQTYNSPLHF. CDR3 in DNA: TGTGCCAGCAGCGCCAATCCGGGACATCAGACCTATAATTCACCCCTCCACTTT.

This clone was detected a few times. This chain connects TRBV9 to TRBJ2-7; D gene uncertain. CDR1 and CDR2 from the germline V gene are SGDLS and YYNGEE. The CDR3 contains 10 residues. V shed 5 bases and J shed 3 bases, with 3 bases lying between them. The CDR3 DNA follows: TGTGCCAGCAGTAGCTACGAGCAGTACTTC. Its protein is CASSSYEQYF. Supplemented by reference TRBV9 and TRBJ2-7, the full variable domain reads DSGVTQTPKHLITATGQRVTLRCSPRSGDLSVYWYQQSLDQGLQFLIQYYNGEERAKGNILERFSAQQFPDLHSELNLSSLELGDSALYFCASSSYEQYFGPGTRLTVT.